These T cell receptor beta chains were read from a single sample in a study of cytomegalovirus exposure and HLA in healthy donors. Clones were sequenced by immunoSEQ multiplex PCR, and TCRdb holds only the in-frame ones, with some missing. The sample contains under 200,000 clones, 79% of which appear only once. The sequenced sample was PBMCs. These receptors came from a woman in her thirties or forties in good health and CMV-seronegative. Each CDR3 is given with its conserved first and last residue. D genes are given only for firm matches. Rows may omit the clone size; those that give it use once, few, many or a size class.

abundance | j_gene | v_gene | d_gene | CDR3aa | CDR3nt
once | TRBJ2-7 | TRBV11-1 | TRBD2 | CASSLAGTSGYEQYF | TGTGCCAGCAGCTTAGCTGGGACTAGCGGATACGAGCAGTACTTC
. | TRBJ1-1 | TRBV9 | TRBD1 | CASSVGPDGDRGRAEAFF | TGTGCCAGCAGCGTAGGCCCCGACGGGGACAGGGGGCGGGCTGAAGCTTTCTTT
. | TRBJ1-5 | TRBV6-1 | . | CASSDSAYTSGNQPQHF | TGTGCCAGCAGTGATTCCGCGTATACAAGCGGCAATCAGCCCCAGCATTTT
. | TRBJ2-7 | TRBV27 | TRBD2 | CASTGGGPYEQYF | TGTGCCAGCACCGGGGGGGGGCCCTACGAGCAGTACTTC
. | TRBJ2-7 | TRBV7-8 | . | CASSSYQGNYEQYF | TGTGCCAGCAGCTCGTATCAGGGTAACTACGAGCAGTACTTC
. | TRBJ2-2 | TRBV18 | . | CASSPGSHTGELFF | TGTGCCAGCTCACCTGGCTCTCACACCGGGGAGCTGTTTTTT
few | TRBJ2-1 | TRBV7-9 | . | CASSLPRNEQFF | TGTGCCAGCAGCTTACCGAGGAATGAGCAGTTCTTC
. | TRBJ1-5 | TRBV27 | . | CASSGRSNQPQHF | TGTGCCAGCAGTGGGAGAAGCAATCAGCCCCAGCATTTT
. | TRBJ2-1 | TRBV28 | . | CASSFVGPTYNEQFF | TGTGCCAGCAGTTTCGTTGGGCCTACATACAATGAGCAGTTCTTC
. | TRBJ2-5 | TRBV27 | . | CASSLPGQETQYF | TGTGCCAGCAGTTTACCCGGGCAAGAGACCCAGTACTTC
. | TRBJ1-1 | TRBV29-1 | . | CSVAGRGAPNTEAFF | TGCAGCGTCGCGGGACGGGGGGCCCCGAACACTGAAGCTTTCTTT
. | TRBJ2-3 | TRBV30 | TRBD1 | CAWSPGTGPADTQYF | TGTGCCTGGAGTCCCGGGACAGGGCCTGCAGATACGCAGTATTTT
. | TRBJ2-6 | TRBV10-3 | . | CAVEQGPPGANVLTF | TGTGCCGTTGAACAGGGACCCCCTGGGGCCAACGTCCTGACTTTC
. | TRBJ2-3 | TRBV7-9 | TRBD2 | CASSLLLAGVRADTQYF | TGTGCCAGCAGCTTATTACTAGCGGGAGTTCGAGCAGATACGCAGTATTTT
. | TRBJ2-6 | TRBV19 | . | CASISYESPSGANVLTF | TGTGCCAGTATATCTTACGAGTCGCCCTCTGGGGCCAACGTCCTGACTTTC
. | TRBJ1-1 | TRBV5-4 | . | CASSFQKNTEAFF | TGTGCCAGCAGTTTTCAGAAGAACACTGAAGCTTTCTTT
. | TRBJ2-5 | TRBV11-3 | TRBD2 | CASSLGRLAGANQETQYF | TGTGCCAGCAGCTTAGGACGGCTAGCGGGGGCTAACCAAGAGACCCAGTACTTC
. | TRBJ2-7 | TRBV5-1 | TRBD1 | CASSLEGRDRGYEQYF | TGCGCCAGCAGCTTGGAGGGCAGGGACAGGGGGTACGAGCAGTACTTC
. | TRBJ2-1 | TRBV7-9 | . | CASSLLGSGAGNEQFF | TGTGCCAGCAGCTTGTTGGGGTCAGGAGCGGGCAATGAGCAGTTCTTC
few | TRBJ1-2 | TRBV6-6 | . | CASSYPVTRANYGYTF | TGTGCCAGCAGTTACCCGGTGACACGAGCTAACTATGGCTACACCTTC
. | TRBJ1-1 | TRBV9 | TRBD1 | CASSGTGMNTEAFF | TGTGCCAGCAGCGGGACAGGGATGAACACTGAAGCTTTCTTT
. | TRBJ2-7 | TRBV5-6 | . | CASSLQGAGVYEQYF | TGTGCCAGCAGCTTGCAGGGGGCGGGGGTCTACGAGCAGTACTTC
. | TRBJ2-1 | TRBV30 | . | CAWSVIHYNEQFF | TGTGCCTGGAGTGTAATACACTACAATGAGCAGTTCTTC
once | TRBJ1-1 | TRBV19 | . | CASSGSGNTEAFF | TGTGCCAGTAGTGGATCAGGGAACACTGAAGCTTTCTTT
. | TRBJ2-5 | TRBV5-1 | . | CASSPELSGKTQYF | TGCGCCAGCAGCCCCGAACTCTCGGGAAAGACCCAGTACTTC
. | TRBJ2-7 | TRBV29-1 | . | CSVGGGISSYEQYF | TGCAGCGTTGGGGGCGGGATAAGCTCCTACGAGCAGTACTTC
few | TRBJ2-7 | TRBV2 | TRBD1 | CASNRNRGPAEQYF | TGTGCCAGCAATAGAAACAGGGGGCCCGCTGAGCAGTACTTC
once | TRBJ2-5 | TRBV9 | . | CASSVEGGGMETQYF | TGTGCCAGCAGCGTAGAGGGAGGGGGAATGGAGACCCAGTACTTC
. | TRBJ2-5 | TRBV7-2 | . | CASSPGALAGETQYF | TGTGCCAGCAGCCCAGGGGCCCTAGCAGGGGAGACCCAGTACTTC
. | TRBJ2-5 | TRBV5-1 | . | CASSLVVGVQETQYF | TGCGCCAGCAGCTTGGTAGTAGGGGTCCAAGAGACCCAGTACTTC
. | TRBJ2-7 | TRBV5-6 | TRBD1 | CASSTWDPGTAIYEQYF | TGTGCCAGCAGCACATGGGACCCCGGGACAGCGATCTACGAGCAGTACTTC
. | TRBJ2-3 | TRBV5-1 | . | CASSFPGTDTQYF | TGCGCCAGCAGCTTCCCAGGCACAGATACGCAGTATTTT
. | TRBJ1-2 | TRBV27 | TRBD1 | CASAGTGPYYGYTF | TGTGCCAGCGCGGGGACAGGTCCATACTATGGCTACACCTTC
. | TRBJ2-2 | TRBV19 | . | CASNLRVGTGELFF | TGTGCCAGTAATTTGAGGGTTGGGACCGGGGAGCTGTTTTTT
. | TRBJ2-5 | TRBV7-9 | TRBD1 | CASSLPGQGWETQYF | TGTGCCAGCAGCTTACCGGGACAGGGTTGGGAGACCCAGTACTTC
. | TRBJ2-7 | TRBV30 | . | CAWSGRGQPFYEQYF | TGTGCCTGGAGTGGACGAGGGCAGCCATTCTACGAGCAGTACTTC
. | TRBJ2-7 | TRBV15 | . | CATSRDRIAQNEQYF | TGTGCCACCAGCAGAGATCGGATAGCCCAAAACGAGCAGTACTTC
once | TRBJ1-5 | TRBV27 | . | CASRSSQAGTWHF | TGTGCCAGCAGATCCAGTCAGGCAGGAACTTGGCATTTT
. | TRBJ1-6 | TRBV14 | . | CASSQEAPADSPLHF | TGTGCCAGCAGCCAAGAGGCCCCGGCGGATTCACCCCTCCACTTT
once | TRBJ1-1 | TRBV11-2 | . | CASSLTRWAEAFF | TGTGCCAGCAGCTTGACAAGGTGGGCTGAAGCTTTCTTT